This T cell receptor beta chain is drawn from a study of blood T cells in healthy people across ages. This clonotype was counted many times. Germline CDR1 and CDR2: MNHEY and SVGEGT. The CDR3 runs 15 residues. The germline V and J ends were trimmed by 4 bases and 0 bases, with 10 bases remaining between them. All donors came from Russia, were Caucasian and healthy, and spanned ages about 6 to 90. Using a J-beta primer mix together with a sample-barcoded 5' primer, a second PCR was run for roughly 6 to 11 cycles. From the 5' RACE reads, TCRdb called clonotypes with MiXCR, one entry per CDR3 protein. The profile shows more than 800,000 distinct CDR3 sequences, around 30% of them singletons.

This chain connects TRBV6-2 or TRBV6-3 to TRBJ2-4, with D perhaps TRBD2 (5 bases). The clonotype comes from a woman of 80 years or more in good health. The sequencing input was blood. The CDR3 region has the DNA TGTGCCAGCAGTTTTCCACGGGGAGCCAAAAACATTCAGTACTTC. Protein product: CASSFPRGAKNIQYF.